This T cell receptor beta chain was identified in a study of CD8 T cells in ankylosing spondylitis. TCRdb recomputed calls from the 5' RACE reads with MiXCR, one row per CDR3 protein. The profile shows about 340,000 distinct CDR3 sequences, over 12% of them singletons. Remarks on this clonotype: No antigen is known for it.

Study results and limitations: Significantly higher representation of disease-linked clones was reported for matched ankylosing spondylitis synovial fluid. Peripheral blood held disease-linked clones only at relatively low frequency, and these were CD8+.

This clonotype was sampled from a male donor with ankylosing spondylitis or in good health (not recorded which). Sequenced material: blood, either unsorted or a sorted T cell fraction (not recorded which).

The CDR3 DNA is TGTGCCAGCAGGACAGGGTGGAATGAGCAGTTCTTC. Its translation: CASRTGWNEQFF. This rearrangement joins TRBV2 to TRBJ2-1, with 7 bases identical to TRBD1. Trimming cost V 6 bases and J 7 bases; bases outside gene matches: 3. CDR3 length equals 12 residues. Germline loops: CDR1 SNHLY, CDR2 FYNNEI.